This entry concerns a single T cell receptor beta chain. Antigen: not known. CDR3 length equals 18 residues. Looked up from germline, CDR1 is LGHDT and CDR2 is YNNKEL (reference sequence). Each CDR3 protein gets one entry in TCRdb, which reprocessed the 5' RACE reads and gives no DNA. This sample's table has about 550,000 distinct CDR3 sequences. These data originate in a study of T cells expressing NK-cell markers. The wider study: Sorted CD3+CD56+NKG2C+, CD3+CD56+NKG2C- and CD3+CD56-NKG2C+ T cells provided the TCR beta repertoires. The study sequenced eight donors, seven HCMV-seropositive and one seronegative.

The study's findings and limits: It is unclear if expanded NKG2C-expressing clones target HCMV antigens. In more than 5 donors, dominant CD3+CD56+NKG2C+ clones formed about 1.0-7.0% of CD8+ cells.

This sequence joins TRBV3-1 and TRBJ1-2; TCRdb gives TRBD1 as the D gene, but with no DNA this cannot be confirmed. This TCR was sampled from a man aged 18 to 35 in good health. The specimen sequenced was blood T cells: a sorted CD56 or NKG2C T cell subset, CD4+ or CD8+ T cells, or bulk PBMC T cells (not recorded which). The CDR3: CASSQSSNRGLRGYGYTF.